These T cell receptor beta chains were read from a single sample in a study of beta chain features in type 1 diabetes. Libraries were prepared by immunoSEQ multiplex PCR; TCRdb keeps only in-frame clonotypes and omits some of them. The sample consists of around 300,000 clones, approximately 11% of them appearing once. Input material: naive CD4+ T cells from blood. These receptors were collected from a woman aged 25 to 45 in good health. Both conserved end residues are part of each CDR3. Rows give clone size only sometimes, using once, few, many, or a class for an expanded clone.

v_gene,j_gene,abundance,CDR3aa
TRBV25-1,TRBJ2-7,.,CASSDPLPAYEQYF
TRBV4-3,TRBJ1-5,few,CASSQERGSQPQHF
TRBV7-8,TRBJ2-7,few,CASSLLRTSKNYEQYF
TRBV29-1,TRBJ1-1,.,CSVGRDRGRTEAFF
TRBV4-3,TRBJ2-1,few,CASSPAPQSGGYNEQFF
TRBV7-9,TRBJ2-1,.,CASSPPTVLYNEQFF
TRBV18,TRBJ1-4,few,CASSQGTVRHEKLFF
TRBV5-1,TRBJ2-3,.,CASSGNIAGGSADTQYF
TRBV4-3,TRBJ2-7,many,CASSRQGSYEQYF
TRBV4-1,TRBJ2-5,.,CASSQGVLTGTGAGETQYF
TRBV7-3,TRBJ2-2,.,CASSYGQGATGELFF
TRBV6-5,TRBJ2-7,few,CASSYSMSGGREQYF
TRBV5-1,TRBJ2-3,.,CASGQGSTDTQYF
TRBV29-1,TRBJ2-5,.,CSVEKYQGRETQYF
TRBV25-1,TRBJ2-7,few,CASSEGGTATYEQYF
TRBV9,TRBJ1-2,few,CASSVRGGNYGYTF
TRBV6-1,TRBJ2-1,.,CASSAGNEQFF
TRBV7-9,TRBJ2-1,few,CASSLGTSGSNEQFF
TRBV5-1,TRBJ1-2,few,CASSRTTGTDYGYTF